Presented here are 18 T cell receptor beta chains from one specimen sequenced in a study of human CD8 memory T cell subsets. The TCR beta sequencing libraries came from UMI-labeled 5' RACE. Reanalyzing the 5' RACE reads, TCRdb keeps one entry per CDR3 protein, without DNA. The sample totals about 7,300 distinct CDR3 sequences. Among CD8+ T cells, TPEX were CCR7+ PD-1+ TIGIT+ early memory cells with exhausted-like traits. The sequencing input was CD8+ T cells from PBMCs. The receptors were sampled from a human donor in good health.

V and J are TRBV4-2 and TRBJ2-7. Germline lookup yields CDR1 LGHNA and CDR2 YNFKEQ. This CDR3 has 16 residues. The CDR3 loop reads CASSQDLGTQTYEQYF.

The chain is built from TRBV7-9 and TRBJ2-1; TCRdb reports TRBD1, a call that lacks DNA to check it against. CDR1 is SEHNR, CDR2 FQNEAQ, per germline (reference sequence). The CDR3 sequence is 20 residues long. The CDR3 is CASSLAWVTPSKPDHNEQFF.

The chain carries TRBV7-8 and TRBJ2-5. Germline assignment: CDR1 SGHVS and CDR2 FQNEAQ. There are 11 residues in the CDR3. CDR3 sequence: CASSTQGTQYF.

By frequency, this clonotype registers medium-sized. The chain has TRBV29-1 and TRBJ1-2. In germline, CDR1 is SQVTM, CDR2 ANQGSEA. This CDR3 region has 12 residues. The CDR3 region is CSVEGDNYGYTF.

The CDR3 sequence: CSVEGRSSTQYF. This chain joins TRBV29-1 and TRBJ2-5; TCRdb reports TRBD1, a call that lacks DNA to check it against. The CDR3 runs to 12 residues. Germline CDR1 reads SQVTM; CDR2 reads ANQGSEA.

The J gene is TRBJ2-7, the V gene TRBV27; TCRdb returns TRBD1, unconfirmable since there is no DNA. CDR3 size: 12 residues. CDR1 MNHEY and CDR2 SMNVEV come from the germline V gene (reference sequence). CDR3 region: CASRGPSYEQYF.

The rearrangement joins TRBV25-1 to TRBJ1-1. CDR1 is MGHDK, CDR2 SYGVNS, per germline. This CDR3 spans 11 amino acids. CDR3: CASGSGTEAFF.

J is TRBJ1-1 and V is TRBV7-6. In germline, CDR1 is SGHVS, CDR2 FNYEAQ. CDR3 length: 13 amino acids. The CDR3 loop reads CASSLQVGTEAFF.

This chain uses TRBV12-3 or TRBV12-4 with TRBJ2-1; the D call of TRBD2 rests on TCRdb alone, since no DNA is present to check it. CDR3 length equals 14 residues. The CDR3 is CASSFGGRAGEQFF.

This clonotype is deemed medium-sized by its frequency. The chain employs TRBV29-1 and TRBJ1-4. Per germline, CDR1 SQVTM and CDR2 ANQGSEA. The CDR3 sequence is 13 residues long. The CDR3 is CSRRPATNEKLFF.

The chain combines TRBV30 with TRBJ2-2. This CDR3 region has 13 residues. CDR1 and CDR2 from the germline V gene are GTSNPN and SVGIG (reference sequence). Here the CDR3 reads CAWSVGITGELFF. Filled out from reference TRBV30 and TRBJ2-2, the complete variable domain reads SQTIHQWPATLVQPVGSPLSLECTVEGTSNPNLYWYRQAAGRGLQLLFYSVGIGQISSEVPQNLSASRPQDRQFILSSKKLLLSDSGFYLCAWSVGITGELFFGEGSRLTVL.

The CDR3 is CASSSLGQALQPQHF. V gene TRBV28 combines with J gene TRBJ1-5. The CDR3 has 15 residues. CDR1 is MDHEN and CDR2 is SYDVKM in the germline V gene.

V usage is TRBV28 and J usage is TRBJ2-5; checking the TCRdb D call of TRBD1 is not possible without DNA. Germline V gene sequence: CDR1 MDHEN, CDR2 SYDVKM. This CDR3 has 14 amino acids. The CDR3 is CASSLLTGLETQYF.

The J gene is TRBJ2-7, the V gene TRBV7-7; TCRdb calls TRBD2, which cannot be checked without DNA. Looked up from germline, CDR1 is SSHAT and CDR2 is FNYEAQ (reference sequence). The CDR3 contains 21 residues. CDR3 loop: CASSLARGARRTSGRTPKQYF.

V gene TRBV19 combines with J gene TRBJ2-4; the D gene TCRdb calls, TRBD2, cannot be checked with no DNA. Germline assignment: CDR1 LNHDA and CDR2 SQIVND (reference sequence). The CDR3 length is 13 residues. The CDR3: CASSTRTADIQYF.

The V gene is TRBV28, the J gene TRBJ2-1; the D call from TCRdb, TRBD1, cannot be confirmed without DNA. CDR3 length: 16 amino acids. Germline CDR1 and CDR2: MDHEN and SYDVKM. CDR3 amino acids: CASSLGGWDPHNEQFF.

The J gene is TRBJ2-3, the V gene TRBV29-1; TCRdb selects TRBD1, and the lack of DNA leaves this call unchecked. The CDR3 is 18 residues long. From germline, CDR1 is SQVTM and CDR2 ANQGSEA. The CDR3 protein is CSVVSPPRAGGFTDTQYF.

Considering frequency, this clonotype is medium-sized (0.01 to 0.1%). The rearrangement links TRBV5-1 to TRBJ2-1; without DNA, the TCRdb call of TRBD2 cannot be checked. CDR3 size: 12 residues. Germline CDR1 is SGHRS and CDR2 is YFSETQ. The CDR3 sequence: CASRARFDEQFF.